This T cell receptor (beta chain) was profiled in a study of blood T cell repertoires in COVID-19. In the source study's methods: Nucleated cell counts were estimated from reference gene primer amplification. TCRdb's copy holds only in-frame clones and misses some; the assay was immunoSEQ multiplex PCR. The V and J calls and clone size come from that table; D and trimming were worked out from the DNA. The sample holds tens of thousands of clones, approximately 80% seen once. This CDR3 has 15 residues. CDR1 is SGHDN, CDR2 FVKESK, per germline. The V end was cut by 1 base, the J end by 2 bases, with 9 bases between.

This sequence was found in a man aged 55-75 years with COVID-19, enrolled during active disease. Sequenced material: peripheral blood. The rearrangement uses TRBV14 and TRBJ2-1; D is undetermined. CDR3 loop: CASSQVSSPYNEQFF. The CDR3 bases are TGTGCCAGCAGCCAAGTCAGTAGCCCCTACAATGAGCAGTTCTTC.